The clone carrying this T cell receptor (beta chain) has a single count. Its antigen is currently unknown. Data came from immunoSEQ multiplex PCR; TCRdb stores just in-frame clones and leaves some out. The data contain around 12,000 clones, approximately 90% of them singletons. The data derive from a study of T cell clonotyping in hematopoietic cell transplantation. Broader study findings: After transplant, recipient diversity fell while pathologically expanded clonotypes grew through day 180.

The length of the CDR3 is 16 residues. V was clipped by 0 bases and J by 6 bases, with 15 bases between them. Germline V lookup: CDR1 SGHDT, CDR2 YYEEEE. Sequencing was performed on peripheral blood mononuclear cells. The receptor's source is a woman between 50 and 59 years old in good health. Some clones in this sample may be carry-over from other donors' samples. The V gene is TRBV5-6, the J gene TRBJ2-2; D unresolved. The CDR3 protein is CASSLEVGHGAGELFF. The CDR3 DNA reads as TGTGCCAGCAGCTTGGAAGTAGGGCATGGGGCCGGGGAGCTGTTTTTT.